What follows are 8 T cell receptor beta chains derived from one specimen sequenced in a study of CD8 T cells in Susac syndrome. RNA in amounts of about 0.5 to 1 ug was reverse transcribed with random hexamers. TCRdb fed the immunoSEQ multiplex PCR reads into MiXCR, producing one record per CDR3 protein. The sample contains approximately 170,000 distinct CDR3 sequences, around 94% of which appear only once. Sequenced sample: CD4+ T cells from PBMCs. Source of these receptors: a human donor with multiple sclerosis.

The CDR3 sequence is CASGSGRLWDYGYTF. The CDR3 nucleotides read TGTGCTAGTGGCTCCGGACGTTTATGGGACTATGGCTACACCTTC. J is TRBJ1-2 and V is TRBV12-5, with D unclear. The V and J ends lost 6 bases and 3 bases respectively, with 17 bases between them. The CDR3 consists of 15 residues. Germline lookup yields CDR1 LGHNT and CDR2 FRNRAP.

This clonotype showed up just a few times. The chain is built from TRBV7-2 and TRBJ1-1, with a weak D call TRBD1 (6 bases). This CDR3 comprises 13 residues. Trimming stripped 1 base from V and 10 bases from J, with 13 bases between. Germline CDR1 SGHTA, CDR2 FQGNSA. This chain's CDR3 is CASSLVRGRGAFF. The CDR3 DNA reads TGTGCCAGCAGCTTAGTCCGGGGGCGCGGAGCTTTCTTT.

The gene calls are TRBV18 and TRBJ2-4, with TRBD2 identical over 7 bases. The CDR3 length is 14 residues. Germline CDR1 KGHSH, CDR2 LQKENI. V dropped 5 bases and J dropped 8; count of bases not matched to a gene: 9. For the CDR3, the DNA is TGTGCCAGCTCAGCCTCCGGGGGGTATGACATTCAGTACTTC. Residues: CASSASGGYDIQYF.

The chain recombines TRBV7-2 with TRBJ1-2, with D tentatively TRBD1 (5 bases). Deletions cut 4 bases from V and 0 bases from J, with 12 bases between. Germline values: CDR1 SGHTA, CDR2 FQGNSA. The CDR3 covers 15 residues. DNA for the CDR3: TGTGCCAGCAGCTGGGACGGAGGCTCTAACTATGGCTACACCTTC. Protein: CASSWDGGSNYGYTF.

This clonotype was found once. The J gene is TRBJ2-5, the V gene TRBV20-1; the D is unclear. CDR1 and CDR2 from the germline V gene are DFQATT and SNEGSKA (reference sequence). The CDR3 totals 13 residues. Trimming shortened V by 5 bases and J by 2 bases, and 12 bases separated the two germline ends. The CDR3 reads CSAVLQKQETQYF. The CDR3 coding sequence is TGCAGTGCTGTCCTCCAGAAACAAGAGACCCAGTACTTC.

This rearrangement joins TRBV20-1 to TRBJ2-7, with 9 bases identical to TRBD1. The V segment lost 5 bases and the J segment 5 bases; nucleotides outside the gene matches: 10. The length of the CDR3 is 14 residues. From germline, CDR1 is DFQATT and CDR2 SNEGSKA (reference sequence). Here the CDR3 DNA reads TGCAGTGCTGGGAGGACAGGGGAAGTCCACGAGCAGTACTTC. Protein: CSAGRTGEVHEQYF.

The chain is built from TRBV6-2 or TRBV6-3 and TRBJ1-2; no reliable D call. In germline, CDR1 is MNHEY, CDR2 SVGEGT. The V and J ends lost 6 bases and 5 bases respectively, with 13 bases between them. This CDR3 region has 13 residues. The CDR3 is CASSPSAEYGYTF. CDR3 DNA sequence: TGTGCCAGCAGCCCCTCTGCGGAGTATGGCTACACCTTC.

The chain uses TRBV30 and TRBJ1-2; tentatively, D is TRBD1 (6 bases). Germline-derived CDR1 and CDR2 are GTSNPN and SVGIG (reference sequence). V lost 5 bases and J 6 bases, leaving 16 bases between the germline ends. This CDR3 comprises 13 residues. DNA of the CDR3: TGTGCCTGGGGACCGGGGGGGCCGAATGGCTACACCTTC. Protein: CAWGPGGPNGYTF.